These T cell receptor beta chains were read from a single sample in a study of control samples from healthy donors and cancer patients. Sequencing used immunoSEQ multiplex PCR; TCRdb keeps in-frame clones, though not all of them. The sample lists under 55,000 clones; about 80% were seen once. Material for sequencing was blood. The source of these receptors is a man between 65 and 85 years old in good health. The CDR3 runs from the conserved cysteine through the conserved F or W. A D gene is named only where the DNA matches it firmly. Expanded clones get a size class; other rows say once, few or many, or leave the size out.

-	TRBV2	TRBD2	TRBJ2-7	TGTGCCAGCAGGCTCCGGACTAGCGAGTACGAGCAGTACTTC	CASRLRTSEYEQYF
-	TRBV20-1	-	TRBJ2-3	TGCAGTGCTAGTGGGAGCTTCGATACGCAGTATTTT	CSASGSFDTQYF
-	TRBV5-4	TRBD2	TRBJ2-2	TGTGCCAGCAGCTTGGGGACTAGCGGACTCACCGGGGAGCTGTTTTTT	CASSLGTSGLTGELFF
-	TRBV18	-	TRBJ2-1	TGTGCCAGCTCCCCCAAGCTTTCCGGCAATGAGCAGTTCTTC	CASSPKLSGNEQFF
-	TRBV19	TRBD1	TRBJ2-7	TGTGCCAGTAGTTTAACAGGGGGCGTCGACGAGCAGTACTTC	CASSLTGGVDEQYF
-	TRBV5-4	TRBD1	TRBJ2-7	TGTGCCAGCAGCTTACTACAGGGGGGAAACGAGCAGTACTTC	CASSLLQGGNEQYF
-	TRBV30	TRBD1	TRBJ1-2	TGTGCCTGGAGTGTGCGGACAGGGTTAGCTAACTATGGCTACACCTTC	CAWSVRTGLANYGYTF
-	TRBV9	TRBD2	TRBJ2-1	TGTGCCAGCAGCGTAGCGGGGGGGCCGGGTGAGCAGTTCTTC	CASSVAGGPGEQFF
-	TRBV13	TRBD2	TRBJ2-1	TGTGCCAGCAGCTTAGGGTCGATCGGGACTAGCGGGAGCAATGAGCAGTTCTTC	CASSLGSIGTSGSNEQFF
once	TRBV5-4	-	TRBJ2-3	TGTGCCAGCAGCCTCATTGGGGGGGCCTTGGTGGGAGCTAGCACAGATACGCAGTATTTT	CASSLIGGALVGASTDTQYF
-	TRBV2	-	TRBJ1-1	TGTGCCAGCACTGATGGCGGTCAGATGAACACTGAAGCTTTCTTT	CASTDGGQMNTEAFF
-	TRBV21-1	-	TRBJ2-7	TGTGCCAGCAGCAAAGTCGCCAGACCCTCCTACGAGCAGTACTTC	CASSKVARPSYEQYF
-	TRBV5-1	-	TRBJ2-2	TGCGCCAGCAGCTTGGCCTGGGGATACACCGGGGAGCTGTTTTTT	CASSLAWGYTGELFF
once	TRBV5-6	-	TRBJ2-3	TGTGCCAGCTCCCCCACCCAGATACGGGGGAGTGCAGATACGCAGTATTTT	CASSPTQIRGSADTQYF
-	TRBV5-1	TRBD2	TRBJ2-5	TGCGCCAGCAGCTTGCCGGGGGCGGGGGGCCAAGAGACCCAGTACTTC	CASSLPGAGGQETQYF